Shown below are 27 T cell receptor beta chains from a single sample sequenced in a study of cytomegalovirus exposure and HLA in healthy donors. Use of 60 Vbeta and 13 Jbeta primers characterized the PCR. The table came from immunoSEQ multiplex PCR; TCRdb's copy has only in-frame clones and leaves some out. Of about 160,000 clones in the sample, about two thirds were seen once. Sequenced sample: PBMCs. These receptors originate from a woman aged 25 to 39 in good health and CMV-seronegative.

This sequence joins TRBV28 and TRBJ2-3, with D unclear. Germline CDR1 is MDHEN and CDR2 is SYDVKM. The CDR3 totals 13 residues. Trimming cost V 6 bases and J 7 bases, with 14 bases left between them. This CDR3 is CASSERSPHTQYF. CDR3 sequence (DNA): TGTGCCAGCAGCGAAAGGAGTCCACATACGCAGTATTTT.

The CDR3 loop is CASSLGQGAGDTEAFF. The DNA of the CDR3 is TGTGCCAGCAGTTTAGGACAGGGGGCGGGTGACACTGAAGCTTTCTTT. The chain carries TRBV2 and TRBJ1-1; 11 bases map to TRBD1. The V segment lost 5 bases and the J segment 3 bases; nucleotides outside the gene matches: 8. This CDR3 has 16 amino acids. The germline V gene encodes CDR1 SNHLY and CDR2 FYNNEI.

This clone was found a few times. This chain uses TRBV2 with TRBJ1-1, with TRBD1 as a possible D gene (6 bases). The CDR3 totals 13 residues. Germline V lookup: CDR1 SNHLY, CDR2 FYNNEI. Trimming pared 7 bases from V and 11 bases from J, leaving 20 bases between. The CDR3 is CASMYGRQGKAFF. The CDR3 DNA reads TGTGCCAGCATGTACGGTAGGCAGGGGAAGGCTTTCTTT. The full variable domain, in which reference TRBV2 and TRBJ1-1 provide the parts outside the CDR3, is EPEVTQTPSHQVTQMGQEVILRCVPISNHLYFYWYRQILGQKVEFLVSFYNNEISEKSEIFDDQFSVERPDGSNFTLKIRSTKLEDSAMYFCASMYGRQGKAFFGQGTRLTVV.

This clone was picked up a small number of times. This rearrangement joins TRBV4-3 to TRBJ1-4; 7 bases fit TRBD1. CDR3 length: 14 amino acids. J was trimmed by 7 bases and V by 4 bases; bases with no gene match: 6. Germline V gives CDR1 LGHNA, CDR2 YSLEER. CDR3 region: CASSRDREIEKLFF. CDR3 nucleotide sequence: TGCGCCAGCAGCCGTGACAGGGAGATTGAAAAACTGTTTTTT.

The rearrangement uses TRBV29-1 and TRBJ2-1; 10 nucleotides align to TRBD1. Germline lookup yields CDR1 SQVTM and CDR2 ANQGSEA. Losses at the gene ends were 6 bases for V and 6 bases for J; bases not matched to a gene: 8. The CDR3 length is 14 residues. This CDR3 is CSVGGDRGSNEQFF. CDR3 DNA: TGCAGCGTGGGCGGGGACAGGGGAAGCAATGAGCAGTTCTTC.

A few counts support this clone. This chain joins TRBV27 and TRBJ2-7; tentative D call: TRBD2 (6 bases). From germline, CDR1 is MNHEY and CDR2 SMNVEV (reference sequence). V was clipped by 10 bases and J by 2 bases, with 21 bases between them. CDR3 length equals 15 residues. The chain's CDR3 is CATFSGRGATYEQYF. As DNA, the CDR3 is TGTGCCACCTTCTCGGGGCGGGGTGCTACCTACGAGCAGTACTTC.

Only a few counts were recorded for this clone. The rearrangement joins TRBV4-3 to TRBJ2-1; D may be TRBD2 (6 bases). V was clipped by 3 bases and J by 15 bases, with 21 bases between them. CDR1 is LGHNA and CDR2 is YSLEER in the germline V gene. CDR3 length: 14 amino acids. The CDR3 is CASSQGLGNEVGFF. CDR3 DNA sequence: TGCGCCAGCAGCCAGGGACTGGGAAATGAGGTTGGGTTCTTC.

The chain is built from TRBV29-1 and TRBJ2-1; 7 bases map to TRBD1. Germline V CDR1 and CDR2: SQVTM, ANQGSEA. This CDR3 is 13 amino acids long. The ends lost 7 bases at V and 4 bases at J; junction bases unmatched: 7. CDR3 in amino acids: CSAGTEVYNEQFF. CDR3 coding DNA: TGCAGCGCCGGGACAGAGGTATACAATGAGCAGTTCTTC.

The chain employs TRBV18 and TRBJ1-5; 7 bases fit TRBD1. Germline CDR1 reads KGHSH; CDR2 reads LQKENI. The CDR3 contains 15 residues. J gave up 5 bases and V 4 bases, and 8 bases lay outside the gene matches. CDR3 loop: CASSLLTGADQPQHF. The DNA for the CDR3 is TGTGCCAGCTCACTTTTAACAGGGGCGGATCAGCCCCAGCATTTT.

V is TRBV19 and J is TRBJ2-6, with unresolved D. The length of the CDR3 is 15 residues. Germline values: CDR1 LNHDA, CDR2 SQIVND (reference sequence). The V gene lost 3 bases and the J gene lost 2 bases, with 8 bases spanning the gap. This CDR3 is CASSIVGAGANVLTF. The CDR3, as DNA: TGTGCCAGTAGTATCGTGGGCGCTGGGGCCAACGTCCTGACTTTC.

V is TRBV30 and J is TRBJ2-3, with D maybe TRBD2 (5 bases). V lost 6 bases, J lost 0 bases, and 7 bases lay in between. This CDR3 has 12 amino acids. The germline CDR1 and CDR2 sequences are GTSNPN and SVGIG (reference sequence). Written as DNA, the CDR3 is TGTGCCTGCGGGGTTAGCACAGATACGCAGTATTTT. Its translation: CACGVSTDTQYF.

The rearrangement joins TRBV5-4 to TRBJ2-1; the D is unclear. Germline-derived CDR1 and CDR2 are SGHNT and YYREEE (reference sequence). Trimming cost V 0 bases and J 2 bases, with 9 bases left between them. This CDR3 is built from 15 residues. CDR3 amino acids: CASSLGLAPYNEQFF. Here the CDR3 DNA reads TGTGCCAGCAGCTTGGGCCTGGCCCCCTACAATGAGCAGTTCTTC.

Of note for this clone: At one end, the junction sequence differs from germline, possibly due to a read error. CDR3 sequence reads: CSASIWGVF. CDR3 DNA sequence: TGCAGTGCTTCAATCTGGGGGGTCTTT. The chain carries TRBV20-1 and TRBJ1-1; a possible D gene is TRBD1 (5 bases). This CDR3 has 9 residues. CDR1 is DFQATT and CDR2 is SNEGSKA in the germline V gene (reference sequence).

V gene TRBV9 combines with J gene TRBJ2-7; 12 nucleotides line up with TRBD2. J lost 3 bases, V lost 3 bases, and 4 bases had no gene match. Germline V lookup: CDR1 SGDLS, CDR2 YYNGEE. This CDR3 has 15 amino acids. The CDR3 DNA reads TGTGCCAGCAGCGGTGGACTAGCGGGAAGCTACGAGCAGTACTTC. This sequence encodes CASSGGLAGSYEQYF.

In this sample, this clone turned up a few times. The chain joins TRBV9 to TRBJ2-5; D is ambiguous. The length of the CDR3 is 13 residues. The germline CDR1 and CDR2 sequences are SGDLS and YYNGEE. The V end lost 5 bases, the J end lost 3 bases, and 11 bases lay between the germline ends. CDR3 in DNA: TGTGCCAGCAGGCCTTCTGCGGAAGAGACCCAGTACTTC. Its translation is CASRPSAEETQYF. Drawing the rest from reference TRBV9 and TRBJ2-5, the complete variable domain is DSGVTQTPKHLITATGQRVTLRCSPRSGDLSVYWYQQSLDQGLQFLIQYYNGEERAKGNILERFSAQQFPDLHSELNLSSLELGDSALYFCASRPSAEETQYFGPGTRLLVL.

This chain uses TRBV13 with TRBJ2-7; 9 nucleotides align to TRBD1. Trimming at V came to 5 bases and at J to 6 bases, leaving 8 bases not matched to a gene. The CDR3 consists of 14 residues. CDR1 and CDR2 (germline): PRHDT, FYEKMQ (reference sequence). CDR3 loop: CASSPRDRDFEQYF. DNA for the CDR3: TGTGCCAGCAGCCCCCGGGACAGGGACTTCGAGCAGTACTTC. Supplemented by reference TRBV13 and TRBJ2-7, the full variable domain reads AAGVIQSPRHLIKEKRETATLKCYPIPRHDTVYWYQQGPGQDPQFLISFYEKMQSDKGSIPDRFSAQQFSDYHSELNMSSLELGDSALYFCASSPRDRDFEQYFGPGTRLTVT.

The chain uses TRBV4-3 and TRBJ2-2; D ambiguous. The CDR3 covers 15 residues. The V end lost 4 bases, the J end lost 4 bases, and 13 bases lay between the germline ends. Germline loops: CDR1 LGHNA, CDR2 YSLEER. CDR3 DNA: TGCGCCAGCAGCCGGAAAGGAGTAATCACCGGGGAGCTGTTTTTT. It translates to CASSRKGVITGELFF.

This chain connects TRBV27 to TRBJ2-7; perhaps TRBD1 as D (6 bases). The ends were cut back, 2 bases at V and 4 bases at J, with 21 bases in the middle. Germline V CDR1 and CDR2: MNHEY, SMNVEV (reference sequence). CDR3 length: 17 residues. Here the CDR3 reads CASSLIFRRGGWYEQYF. The DNA for the CDR3 is TGTGCCAGCAGTTTAATCTTCCGGCGAGGGGGTTGGTACGAGCAGTACTTC.

In its sample, this clone was seen a few times. This rearrangement joins TRBV4-2 to TRBJ2-5, with D possibly being TRBD1 (6 bases). The end of the DNA aligns better with TRBJ2-7, so the J call may be wrong. The germline V gene encodes CDR1 LGHNA and CDR2 YNFKEQ. The length of the CDR3 is 14 residues. The chain's CDR3 is CASSRTGITYEQYF. CDR3 DNA: TGTGCCAGCAGCCGTACAGGGATTACCTACGAGCAGTACTTC.

This clone was detected once. This chain uses TRBV15 with TRBJ2-5; the D gene is possibly TRBD2 (6 bases). With the DNA end fitting TRBJ2-7 better, the J assignment may be wrong. The CDR3 length is 15 residues. Germline lookup yields CDR1 LNHNV and CDR2 YYDKDF (reference sequence). Here the CDR3 reads CATSRDGASAYEQYF. The CDR3 nucleotides are TGTGCCACCAGCAGAGATGGGGCTAGCGCGTACGAGCAGTACTTC.

CDR3 in DNA: TGTGCCAGCAGCCTCTTAAAAAGCCACCAAGAGACCCAGTACTTC. This codes for CASSLLKSHQETQYF. The chain has TRBV14 and TRBJ2-5; D not resolved. The CDR3 is 15 amino acids. Looked up from germline, CDR1 is SGHDN and CDR2 is FVKESK. With 4 bases removed from V and 0 bases from J, the gap between germline ends came to 12 bases.

V and J are TRBV4-3 and TRBJ2-2, with 8 bases that match TRBD2. With 0 bases clipped from V and 7 bases from J, the junction kept 1 base outside the gene matches. Germline loops: CDR1 LGHNA, CDR2 YSLEER. The length of the CDR3 is 14 residues. The CDR3 reads CASSQDRGGGELFF. DNA of the CDR3: TGCGCCAGCAGCCAAGATCGGGGGGGCGGGGAGCTGTTTTTT.

V and J are TRBV28 and TRBJ1-4; TRBD1 is a possible D gene (5 bases). The ends were cut back, 5 bases at V and 1 base at J, with 8 bases in the middle. The CDR3 is 14 residues long. Germline-derived CDR1 and CDR2 are MDHEN and SYDVKM. CDR3 DNA sequence: TGTGCCAGCAGTGTGGGGGGAACTAATGAAAAACTGTTTTTT. Amino acids: CASSVGGTNEKLFF.

V gene TRBV5-6 combines with J gene TRBJ2-7, with TRBD1 matching over 7 bases. This CDR3 spans 14 amino acids. Trimming cost V 3 bases and J 0 bases; bases outside gene matches: 3. The germline CDR1 and CDR2 sequences are SGHDT and YYEEEE. In nucleotides, the CDR3 is TGTGCCAGCAGCTCGGGACAGAACTCCTACGAGCAGTACTTC. Protein product: CASSSGQNSYEQYF.

The rearrangement links TRBV30 to TRBJ2-5; 9 bases are a match to TRBD1. The V segment lost 0 bases and the J segment 6 bases; nucleotides outside the gene matches: 5. Germline V gene data show CDR1 as GTSNPN and CDR2 as SVGIG (reference sequence). The CDR3 consists of 14 residues. CDR3 DNA sequence: TGTGCCTGGAGTGTGACACAGGGGGCGAAGACCCAGTACTTC. It yields the protein CAWSVTQGAKTQYF.

This clone was observed once. The chain has TRBV2 and TRBJ1-5; 7 bases are a match to TRBD1. In germline, CDR1 is SNHLY, CDR2 FYNNEI. V shed 6 bases, J shed 6 bases, and the junction held 11 bases outside the gene matches. The CDR3 contains 15 residues. The CDR3: CASSYDRDIRQPQHF. CDR3 coding DNA: TGTGCCAGCAGCTACGACAGGGATATTCGTCAGCCCCAGCATTTT.

V gene TRBV25-1 combines with J gene TRBJ2-1, with D hard to call. The CDR3 sequence is 13 residues long. CDR1 and CDR2 from the germline V gene are MGHDK and SYGVNS. V was pared by 6 bases and J by 6 bases, with 12 bases between. CDR3: CASRSPGGNEQFF. Here the CDR3 DNA reads TGTGCCAGCAGGAGCCCAGGTGGCAATGAGCAGTTCTTC.